This T cell receptor (beta chain) was obtained from a study of blood T cells in healthy people across ages. Drawing of peripheral blood yielded about 10 milliliters from each donor. Study-level findings and limits: Long-lived donors had more naive CD4+ cells and higher diversity than aged donors.

A second PCR of roughly 6 to 12 cycles used a sample-barcoded 5' primer and a J-beta primer mix. Each cDNA molecule, via a template-switch adaptor with 12 random nucleotides, was tagged. Using its own MiXCR run on the 5' RACE reads, TCRdb lists one record per CDR3 protein. The table lists about 400,000 distinct CDR3 sequences, about half of them singletons. Points on this clonotype: The antigen is not known.

This CDR3 is 14 amino acids long. Trimming left V 4 bases short and J 3 bases short, with 11 bases between. Germline loops: CDR1 SGDLS, CDR2 YYNGEE. The TCR sequence derives from a man between 60 and 75 years old in good health. The specimen was blood. The chain recombines TRBV9 with TRBJ2-1, with no clear D. In DNA, the CDR3 is TGTGCCAGCAGCCCCCGCAGCTTCTACAATGAGCAGTTCTTC. Protein sequence: CASSPRSFYNEQFF.